Following are 26 T cell receptor beta chains from one sample sequenced in a study of OX40 agonist ivuxolimab in advanced cancers. Sequencing was performed with immunoSEQ multiplex PCR; in TCRdb, only in-frame clones are kept and a portion is missing. The sample yields tens of thousands of clones, more than 75% seen once. Sequences were derived from CD4+ or CD8+ T cells sorted from blood, sampled in a trial of the OX40 agonist ivuxolimab. Every receptor here comes from an adult with an advanced solid tumor such as melanoma, head and neck, liver or kidney cancer.

Only a few counts were recorded for this clone. The V call is TRBV7-3, the J call TRBJ2-1, with TRBD1 matching over 8 bases. J gave up 12 bases and V 4 bases, and 23 bases lay outside the gene matches. The CDR3 runs 18 residues. CDR1 and CDR2 from the germline V gene are SGHTA and FQGTGA. The CDR3 sequence: CASSSVGQASPDAVTQFF. CDR3 in DNA: TGTGCCAGCAGCTCGGTGGGACAGGCGAGCCCGGACGCCGTCACGCAGTTCTTC.

The chain carries TRBV28 and TRBJ1-5, with D uncertain. Trimming removed 3 bases at V and 0 bases at J, with 6 bases between. The V gene's germline CDR1 is MDHEN and CDR2 SYDVKM. CDR3 length: 14 residues. CDR3 residues: CASSLSYSNQPQHF. The CDR3 nucleotides are TGTGCCAGCAGTTTGAGTTATAGCAATCAGCCCCAGCATTTT.

This clone was detected once. The rearrangement joins TRBV2 to TRBJ2-3, with a possible D match to TRBD1 (5 bases). Trimming shortened V by 5 bases and J by 0 bases, and 15 bases separated the two germline ends. Germline loops: CDR1 SNHLY, CDR2 FYNNEI. The CDR3 has 16 residues. The CDR3 nucleotides are TGTGCCAGCAGTACCCCTGGGGCTGCTAGCACAGATACGCAGTATTTT. Encoded protein: CASSTPGAASTDTQYF.

This clone was seen a few times. The chain couples TRBV7-9 to TRBJ2-7; 8 nucleotides align to TRBD2. V trimming: 4 bases; J trimming: 2 bases; junction bases outside the gene matches: 10. The CDR3 runs to 16 residues. CDR1 and CDR2 (germline): SEHNR, FQNEAQ (reference sequence). The CDR3 DNA is TGTGCCAGCAGCTCTGGGACTAGTCAACCTCCCTACGAGCAGTACTTC. It specifies CASSSGTSQPPYEQYF.

The chain links TRBV9 to TRBJ2-3; D uncertain. Trimming shortened V by 4 bases and J by 6 bases, and 12 bases separated the two germline ends. The CDR3 extends over 13 amino acids. From germline, CDR1 is SGDLS and CDR2 YYNGEE. The CDR3 loop is CASSSRAWDTQYF. Here the CDR3 DNA reads TGTGCCAGCAGCTCTCGGGCCTGGGATACGCAGTATTTT.

This chain connects TRBV18 to TRBJ2-7; TRBD1 matches at 7 bases. V dropped 0 bases and J dropped 6; count of bases not matched to a gene: 8. This CDR3 spans 15 amino acids. Germline loops: CDR1 KGHSH, CDR2 LQKENI. In DNA, the CDR3 is TGTGCCAGCTCACCACCGCGACAGGGTCATGGCGAGCAGTACTTC. This codes for CASSPPRQGHGEQYF.

The V call is TRBV6-4, the J call TRBJ2-1, with 9 bases fitting TRBD1. This CDR3 region has 17 residues. Germline V CDR1 and CDR2: MRHNA, SNTAGT. V trimming: 6 bases; J trimming: 6 bases; junction bases outside the gene matches: 15. The CDR3 here is CASSQKGQGSFSNEQFF. In nucleotides, the CDR3 is TGTGCCAGCAGCCAAAAGGGACAGGGAAGTTTCAGCAATGAGCAGTTCTTC.

The rearrangement uses TRBV27 and TRBJ1-2; D might be TRBD1 (5 bases). The V end was cut by 8 bases, the J end by 4 bases, with 11 bases between. The CDR3 has 12 amino acids. In germline, CDR1 is MNHEY, CDR2 SMNVEV (reference sequence). This CDR3 is CASGTGRYGYTF. CDR3 nucleotides: TGTGCCAGCGGGACGGGGCGCTATGGCTACACCTTC.

The gene calls are TRBV7-2 and TRBJ2-5; 9 bases are a match to TRBD2. V was pared by 1 base and J by 1 base, with 4 bases of the junction left unmatched. From germline, CDR1 is SGHTA and CDR2 FQGNSA. The CDR3 spans 16 residues. DNA for the CDR3: TGTGCCAGCAGCTTAGTGGTGCGGGGGGGCCAAGAGACCCAGTACTTC. Translation gives CASSLVVRGGQETQYF.

The table lists this clone with a few counts. The chain links TRBV10-3 to TRBJ1-5, with 7 bases lining up with TRBD1. The CDR3 is made up of 15 amino acids. Trimming at V came to 6 bases and at J to 5 bases, leaving 10 bases not matched to a gene. Germline CDR1 is ENHRY and CDR2 is SYGVKD. The CDR3 DNA is TGTGCCATCAGGGCCGGAGGGGGCGCAGATCAGCCCCAGCATTTT. It encodes CAIRAGGGADQPQHF.

J is TRBJ1-1 and V is TRBV6-6; D is possibly TRBD1 (5 bases). With 5 bases removed from V and 1 base from J, the gap between germline ends came to 11 bases. This CDR3 region has 14 residues. Germline CDR1 reads MNHNY; CDR2 reads SVGAGI (reference sequence). In DNA form, the CDR3 reads TGTGCCAGCAGTGTAAGGGGCGCGAACACTGAAGCTTTCTTT. Residues: CASSVRGANTEAFF.

The rearrangement joins TRBV7-2 to TRBJ2-3, with 7 bases aligning to TRBD2. The germline CDR1 and CDR2 sequences are SGHTA and FQGNSA. The CDR3 has 16 amino acids. V shed 3 bases, J shed 4 bases, and the junction held 10 bases outside the gene matches. Here the CDR3 DNA reads TGTGCCAGCAGCTTCCAACTAGCGATTTATGCAGATACGCAGTATTTT. Residues: CASSFQLAIYADTQYF.

To note about this clone: Compared with germline, one end of the junction differs, possibly owing to a read error. The chain combines TRBV18 with TRBJ2-5; D unresolved. The germline gives CDR1 KGHSH, CDR2 LQKENI. This CDR3 is built from 13 residues. CDR3 in amino acids: CASSPGSQENQYF. CDR3 in DNA: TGTGCCAGCTCACCGGGCTCCCAAGAGAACCAGTACTTC.

This sequence joins TRBV5-1 and TRBJ2-3; 11 bases fit TRBD2. The V and J ends lost 5 bases and 4 bases, in that order; junction bases with no gene match: 3. The CDR3 sequence is 14 residues long. The germline V gene encodes CDR1 SGHRS and CDR2 YFSETQ. CDR3 sequence: CASRIAGGPDTQYF. CDR3 bases: TGCGCCAGCAGGATAGCGGGAGGGCCAGATACGCAGTATTTT.

In DNA, the CDR3 is TGTGCCAGCAGCCAATCGACGGATGAAAAACTGTTTTTT. It specifies CASSQSTDEKLFF. The chain links TRBV16 to TRBJ1-4, with D unclear. The germline gives CDR1 KGHSY, CDR2 FQNENV. The CDR3 sequence is 13 residues long. The V gene lost 0 bases and the J gene lost 6 bases, with 5 bases spanning the gap.

V gene TRBV7-9 combines with J gene TRBJ1-5, with a possible D match to TRBD1 (5 bases). This CDR3 has 15 amino acids. The V gene's germline CDR1 is SEHNR and CDR2 FQNEAQ (reference sequence). V lost 3 bases and J lost 6, with 15 bases in between. The CDR3 protein is CASSLGPGGGQPQHF. In DNA, the CDR3 is TGTGCCAGCAGCTTGGGCCCCGGGGGAGGTCAGCCCCAGCATTTT.

This clone was picked up one time. The sample holds other DNA sequences that translate to the same CDR3. The V gene is TRBV2, the J gene TRBJ2-2, with TRBD2 matching 10 bases. CDR3 length: 14 amino acids. The germline V gene encodes CDR1 SNHLY and CDR2 FYNNEI. V lost 7 bases to trimming and J lost 4 bases; unmatched junction nucleotides: 3. The CDR3 is CASTRTSGTGELFF. The CDR3 DNA sequence: TGTGCCAGCACGCGGACTAGCGGCACCGGGGAGCTGTTTTTT.

The chain uses TRBV28 and TRBJ2-5, with 8 positions matching TRBD2. The DNA end is a closer match to TRBJ2-7, so the J assignment may be wrong. Germline values: CDR1 MDHEN, CDR2 SYDVKM. CDR3 size: 15 residues. CDR3 nucleotide sequence: TGTGCCAGCAGTTTATTAGCGGGGCCGAGATACGAGCAGTACTTC. It codes for CASSLLAGPRYEQYF.

In this sample, this clone turned up many times. This chain connects TRBV29-1 to TRBJ1-2; possible D gene TRBD1, 5 bases. The germline CDR1 and CDR2 sequences are SQVTM and ANQGSEA. The CDR3 length is 14 residues. The V and J ends lost 8 bases and 0 bases respectively, with 16 bases between them. The CDR3, as DNA: TGCAGCATAAAGGGGCAGGAAGCTAACTATGGCTACACCTTC. Translated, it gives CSIKGQEANYGYTF.

The rearrangement joins TRBV5-6 to TRBJ2-2, with unresolved D. The V gene lost 4 bases and the J gene lost 5 bases, with 9 bases spanning the gap. The germline CDR1 and CDR2 sequences are SGHDT and YYEEEE. CDR3 length: 13 amino acids. The CDR3 here is CASSPGWTGELFF. In DNA, the CDR3 is TGTGCCAGCAGCCCCGGGTGGACCGGGGAGCTGTTTTTT.

The J gene is TRBJ1-4, the V gene TRBV4-3; D gene ambiguous. Trimming left V 7 bases short and J 7 bases short, with 13 bases between. The CDR3 is 13 residues long. Germline loops: CDR1 LGHNA, CDR2 YSLEER. CDR3 sequence (DNA): TGCGCCAGCATCGCAGGTATGGGTGAAAAACTGTTTTTT. Residues: CASIAGMGEKLFF.

The gene calls are TRBV7-2 and TRBJ2-2, with D unclear. Germline V gene data show CDR1 as SGHTA and CDR2 as FQGNSA. Deletions cut 5 bases from V and 0 bases from J, with 4 bases between. The CDR3 totals 13 residues. The CDR3 DNA reads as TGTGCCAGCAGCGCCCCGAACACCGGGGAGCTGTTTTTT. Translation: CASSAPNTGELFF. The full variable domain, its missing parts supplied by reference TRBV7-2 and TRBJ2-2, is GAGVSQSPSNKVTEKGKDVELRCDPISGHTALYWYRQSLGQGLEFLIYFQGNSAPDKSGLPSDRFSAERTGGSVSTLTIQRTQQEDSAVYLCASSAPNTGELFFGEGSRLTVL.

V gene TRBV6-1 combines with J gene TRBJ2-7; 12 positions match TRBD2. Germline values: CDR1 MNHNS, CDR2 SASEGT. V trimming: 4 bases; J trimming: 5 bases; junction bases outside the gene matches: 18. The CDR3 has 19 residues. CDR3 region: CASSGGGLAGFFMVHEQYF. Here the CDR3 DNA reads TGTGCCAGCAGTGGCGGAGGACTAGCGGGATTCTTTATGGTCCACGAGCAGTACTTC.

This sequence joins TRBV5-4 and TRBJ2-1; TRBD2 aligns across 8 bases. Per the germline V gene, CDR1 is SGHNT and CDR2 is YYREEE (reference sequence). V gave up 2 bases and J gave up 0 bases; unmatched junction bases: 13. The length of the CDR3 is 19 residues. CDR3 region: CASSLGRYSGGSSYNEQFF. The CDR3 coding sequence is TGTGCCAGCAGCTTAGGAAGGTACAGCGGGGGATCCTCCTACAATGAGCAGTTCTTC.

V is TRBV6-5 and J is TRBJ2-7; D is unclear. This CDR3 has 14 amino acids. V shed 4 bases and J shed 5 bases, with 15 bases lying between them. The germline gives CDR1 MNHEY, CDR2 SVGAGI. The CDR3 loop is CASSSIASGDEQYF. In DNA form, the CDR3 reads TGTGCCAGCAGTTCCATCGCATCGGGTGACGAGCAGTACTTC.

V usage is TRBV2 and J usage is TRBJ2-1; D remains unclear. This CDR3 is 13 amino acids long. CDR1 and CDR2 (germline): SNHLY, FYNNEI. Trimming cost V 8 bases and J 6 bases, with 14 bases left between them. CDR3 region: CASGTTGRNEQFF. In DNA form, the CDR3 reads TGTGCCAGCGGAACGACCGGCCGCAATGAGCAGTTCTTC.